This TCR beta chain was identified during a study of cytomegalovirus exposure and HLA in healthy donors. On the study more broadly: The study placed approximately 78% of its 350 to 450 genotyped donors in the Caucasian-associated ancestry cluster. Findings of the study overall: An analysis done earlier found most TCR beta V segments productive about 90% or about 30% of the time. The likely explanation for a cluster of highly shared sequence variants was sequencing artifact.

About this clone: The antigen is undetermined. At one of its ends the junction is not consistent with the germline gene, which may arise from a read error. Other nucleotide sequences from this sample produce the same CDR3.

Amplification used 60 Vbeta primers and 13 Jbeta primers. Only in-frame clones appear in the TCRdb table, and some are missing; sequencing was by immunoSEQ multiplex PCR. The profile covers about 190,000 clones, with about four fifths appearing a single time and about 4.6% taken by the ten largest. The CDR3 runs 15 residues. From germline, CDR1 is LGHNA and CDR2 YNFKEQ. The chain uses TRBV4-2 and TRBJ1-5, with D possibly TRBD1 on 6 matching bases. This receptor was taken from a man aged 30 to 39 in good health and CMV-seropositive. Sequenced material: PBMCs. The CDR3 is CASSQEGGGNQPQHF. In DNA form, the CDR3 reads TGTGCCAGCAGTCAAGAGGGGGGGGGAAATCAGCCCCAGCATTTT.